This T cell receptor (beta chain) came from a study of T cells in Graves' hyperthyroidism and ophthalmopathy. Study findings and constraints: Before onset, by a median of approximately 5.9 months, the model predicted ophthalmopathy.

Every diagnosis used clinical symptoms, serum thyroxine and TRAb, thyroid ultrasound and orbital computed tomography. The CDR3 is 13 amino acids. The V gene's germline CDR1 is LNHNV and CDR2 YYDKDF (reference sequence). Trimming took off 6 bases at V and 6 bases at J, with 15 bases between the two ends. On this clonotype itself: Its antigen is not known.

Amplification of TCR beta CDR3 regions used RNA as the template. The HTBI primer set served for first-round RT-PCR of the TCR CDR3. TCRdb re-analysed the multiplex PCR reads in MiXCR, keeping a single row per CDR3 protein. The repertoire holds roughly 380,000 distinct CDR3 sequences, with approximately 15% as singletons. This TCR was sampled from a woman aged 55-69 years with Graves' hyperthyroidism. V and J are TRBV15 and TRBJ2-7; no reliable D call. The sequenced sample was blood. CDR3 amino acids: CATRQAWGSEQYF. The CDR3 nucleotides are TGTGCCACCAGGCAAGCCTGGGGATCCGAGCAGTACTTC.